This T cell receptor (beta chain) was identified in a study of blood T cell repertoires in COVID-19 (dated by TCRdb to about 2020). Concerning the study at large: Samples covering the acute and convalescent phases of COVID-19 were provided by collaborators in the United States, Italy and Spain. The material from the prospective study consisted of cDNA or gDNA derived from T cells, B-cell-depleted T cells, or PBMCs. The dataset comprised deeply sampled blood TCRbeta repertoires from subjects exposed to, actively infected with, or recovered from COVID-19. The repertoires were released in a freely available public database meant as a resource for research on the immune response to SARS-CoV-2. The samples were drawn from two sources: the first 160 participants of the ongoing ImmuneRACE study, and some 1,300 subjects contributed by 6 global collaborators. Sample metadata almost always included a de-identified subject ID, COVID-19 status, age in years and sex. Where HLA class I and class II types were available, the types were taken from metadata supplied by the sample provider, not from assay-based typing. Points the paper makes about the study in general: The quantity of clinical and demographic metadata differed by source and by participant and was supplied without curation.

Of note for this clone: This clone's antigen is unknown. Within one base of it there is no much larger clone, and no base qualities were kept.

Samples from volunteer blood donors who had recovered from COVID-19 were contributed by a second Seattle source. Whole blood was collected in K2EDTA tubes by collaborating institutions according to the institutions' own protocols. For TCRbeta analysis, collaborators shipped samples as frozen whole blood, isolated PBMCs, or DNA extracted from either of those sample types. TCRbeta CDR3 regions were amplified from genomic DNA using the immunoSEQ Assay, a bias-controlled multiplex PCR. The study's own analysis went as follows. The number of nucleated cells in each sample was estimated from the amplification of reference gene primers within the assay. Sequence reads were collapsed and filtered to measure the absolute abundance of every unique TCRbeta CDR3 rearrangement. For each sample, productive Simpson clonality was calculated by taking the square root of Simpson's diversity index across productive rearrangements. TCRdb carries this immuneACCESS record with in-frame sequences only. Its versions omit some clonotypes, under half of them owing to an unresolved V gene in the studies checked, with the rest unexplained. Clone size and V and J calls were adopted from that table, with D and trimming inferred from the DNA. A total of roughly 250,000 clones appear in this sample, 88% of them only once. The ten largest clones capture 3.5% to 4.5% of the sample.

The clonotype originates from a man in his fifties or sixties who had recovered from COVID-19. The sample taken for sequencing was peripheral blood.

The CDR3 loop reads CASSQDRGTAVVTF. The DNA is as follows: TGTGCCAGCAGCCAAGATCGGGGAACGGCCGTTGTCACCTTC. The chain joins TRBV14 to TRBJ1-2, with the D gene uncertain. The CDR3 numbers 14 residues from cysteine through phenylalanine. Only CDR3 DNA is held: 42 bases, read in frame from base 1. CDR1 and CDR2, looked up from the germline V gene, are SGHDN and FVKESK. V is pared back by 0 bases and J by 13 bases, with 18 bases lying between the germline termini.